Each of the 10 T cell receptor beta chains below was sequenced from the same sample in a study of regulatory T cells in long-lasting Graves disease. As for time point: newly diagnosed GD, antithyroid drugs for less than 3 months. RNA extracted from PBMCs served as the sequencing template. CDR3 regions were amplified by Arm-PCR using iRepertoire HTBI primers to build TCR beta libraries. MiXCR, run by TCRdb on the multiplex PCR reads, gives a single entry per CDR3 protein. Of under 300,000 distinct CDR3 sequences listed, 20% are singletons. The sequencing used peripheral blood mononuclear cells (PBMCs), collected at new diagnosis, from a patient treated with antithyroid drugs. Receptors originate from a female donor with Graves disease.

Remarks on this clonotype: A far larger clone is one base from this, pointing to a likely read error. The J gene is TRBJ2-5, the V gene TRBV11-3, with no clear D. Germline values: CDR1 SGHNT, CDR2 YENEEA. The CDR3 runs to 14 residues. Trimming shortened V by 0 bases and J by 11 bases, and 16 bases separated the two germline ends. In DNA form, the CDR3 reads TGTGCCAGCAGCTTAGACGGCTCCTACAATGAGCAGTACTTC. The encoded protein is CASSLDGSYNEQYF.

This clonotype was observed at least ten times. J is TRBJ2-7 and V is TRBV20-1; D may be TRBD2 (5 bases). V gave up 6 bases and J gave up 3 bases, with 12 bases separating them. This CDR3 has 12 amino acids. The germline V gene encodes CDR1 DFQATT and CDR2 SNEGSKA (reference sequence). CDR3: CSAKKSGYEQYF. The CDR3 DNA is TGCAGTGCGAAAAAGAGCGGCTACGAGCAGTACTTC.

This clonotype was picked up many times. The chain has TRBV20-1 and TRBJ1-4; D ambiguous. The CDR3 runs 12 residues. Germline V gene sequence: CDR1 DFQATT, CDR2 SNEGSKA (reference sequence). Trimming shortened V by 6 bases and J by 7 bases, and 12 bases separated the two germline ends. The CDR3 region is CSARIDFEKLFF. The CDR3 region has the DNA TGCAGTGCCCGGATAGACTTTGAAAAACTGTTTTTT.

With respect to this clonotype: A far larger clone lies a single base away; this is likely a read error. This chain uses TRBV28 with TRBJ2-1; TRBD1 aligns across 8 bases. This CDR3 has 18 residues. The trim removed 5 bases at V and 10 bases at J, leaving 22 bases unmatched. Germline V CDR1 and CDR2: MDHEN, SYDVKM. CDR3 DNA sequence: TGTGCCAGCAGTCCCGGACAGGGACCATCGCTTCTCTCCTACGAGCAGTTCTTC. Protein: CASSPGQGPSLLSYEQFF.

The chain couples TRBV9 to TRBJ1-1; D might be TRBD1 (6 bases). The CDR3 consists of 12 residues. Trimming pared 4 bases from V and 4 bases from J, leaving 8 bases between. Germline CDR1 and CDR2: SGDLS and YYNGEE. The CDR3 DNA reads as TGTGCCAGCAGCAAAGGGGGCACTGAAGCTTTCTTT. Encoded protein: CASSKGGTEAFF.

This clonotype appeared many times. The chain is built from TRBV20-1 and TRBJ2-7; 12 nucleotides match TRBD1. Per germline, CDR1 DFQATT and CDR2 SNEGSKA (reference sequence). The V gene end was trimmed by 6 bases and the J gene end by 2 bases; junction bases not matched to a gene: 2. There are 13 residues in the CDR3. The CDR3 DNA sequence: TGCAGTGCCGGGACAGGGGGCCCCTACGAGCAGTACTTC. This sequence encodes CSAGTGGPYEQYF.

This clonotype was detected ten times or more. V usage is TRBV5-1 and J usage is TRBJ2-3; D uncertain. The ends were cut back, 6 bases at V and 2 bases at J, with 7 bases in the middle. The CDR3 loop spans 12 amino acids. The germline V gene has CDR1 SGHRS and CDR2 YFSETQ. CDR3 residues: CASKLNTDTQYF. As DNA, the CDR3 is TGCGCCAGCAAGCTGAACACAGATACGCAGTATTTT. Using reference TRBV5-1 and TRBJ2-3 for the parts outside the CDR3, the full variable domain is KAGVTQTPRYLIKTRGQQVTLSCSPISGHRSVSWYQQTPGQGLQFLFEYFSETQRNKGNFPGRFSGRQFSNSRSEMNVSTLELGDSALYLCASKLNTDTQYFGPGTRLTVL.

The sample holds one count of this clonotype. V is TRBV7-9 and J is TRBJ2-1, with D unresolved. Germline CDR1 is SEHNR and CDR2 is FQNEAQ (reference sequence). The CDR3 totals 13 residues. Trimming took off 6 bases at V and 6 bases at J, with 12 bases between the two ends. CDR3 loop: CASRLAEFNEQFF. CDR3 nucleotides: TGTGCCAGCAGACTGGCCGAATTCAATGAGCAGTTCTTC.

This clonotype has a handful of counts. The rearrangement links TRBV10-1 to TRBJ1-2; 7 positions match TRBD1. The V gene end was trimmed by 0 bases and the J gene end by 8 bases; junction bases not matched to a gene: 6. The CDR3 is 14 residues long. Per the germline V gene, CDR1 is WNHNN and CDR2 is SYGVQD (reference sequence). The DNA for the CDR3 is TGCGCCAGCAGTGAGTCGGGACAGCCGGAAGGCTACACCTTC. Encoded protein: CASSESGQPEGYTF.

This clonotype was counted ten times or more. V usage is TRBV5-8 and J usage is TRBJ2-1; a weak D match, TRBD1 (6 bases). Trimming took 1 base from V and 0 from J, leaving 11 bases between them. This CDR3 spans 16 amino acids. Germline V gives CDR1 SGHTS, CDR2 YDEGEE. CDR3 sequence reads: CASSLFSGDSYNEQFF. The CDR3 DNA sequence: TGTGCCAGCAGCTTGTTTTCAGGGGACTCCTACAATGAGCAGTTCTTC.